In this sample, the clone carrying this TCR beta chain is medium-sized. This sample is drawn from a study of shared clonotypes between healthy human individuals. Spread over ten immunoSEQ deep assay plates, unsorted PBMC DNA underwent sequencing. The method was immunoSEQ multiplex PCR; TCRdb's version includes in-frame clones alone and lacks a portion of them. The sample lists about 490,000 clones, around 80% occurring once. Trimming removed 3 bases at V and 1 base at J, with 19 bases between. Germline lookup yields CDR1 SEHNR and CDR2 FQNEAQ (reference sequence). The CDR3 contains 18 residues. The chain is built from TRBV7-9 and TRBJ1-5, with D possibly being TRBD1 (6 bases). This TCR was sampled from a middle-aged woman in good health. Some clones in this sample may be carry-over from other donors' samples. The sequenced sample consisted of PBMCs. The CDR3, as DNA: TGTGCCAGCAGCTTGGTAGGAGGGGGACTTACGAGCAATCAGCCCCAGCATTTT. Translated, it gives CASSLVGGGLTSNQPQHF.